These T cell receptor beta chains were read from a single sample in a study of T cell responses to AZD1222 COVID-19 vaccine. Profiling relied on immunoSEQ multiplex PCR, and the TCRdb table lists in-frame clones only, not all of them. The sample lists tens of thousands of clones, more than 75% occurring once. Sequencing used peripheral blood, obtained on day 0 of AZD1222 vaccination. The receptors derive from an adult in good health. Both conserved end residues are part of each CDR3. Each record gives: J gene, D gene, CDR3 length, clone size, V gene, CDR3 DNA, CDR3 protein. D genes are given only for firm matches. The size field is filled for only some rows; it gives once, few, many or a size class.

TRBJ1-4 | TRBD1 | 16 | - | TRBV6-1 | TGTGCCAGCAGTGGATCCGGGACAGGGGGACGTGAAAAACTGTTTTTT | CASSGSGTGGREKLFF
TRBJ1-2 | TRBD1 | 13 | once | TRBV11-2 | TGTGCCACAAGTATAGGACAGGGGTATGGCTACACCTTC | CATSIGQGYGYTF
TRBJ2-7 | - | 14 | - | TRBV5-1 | TGCGCCAGCAGCCATAGTGGGCCTCCCTACGAGCAGTACTTC | CASSHSGPPYEQYF
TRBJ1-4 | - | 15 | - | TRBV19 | TGTGCCAGTAGTATAATCGTACAGAACCATGAAAAACTGTTTTTT | CASSIIVQNHEKLFF
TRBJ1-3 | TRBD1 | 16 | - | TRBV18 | TGTGCCAGCTCACCCCCACAGGGGAAGGCTGGAAACACCATATATTTT | CASSPPQGKAGNTIYF
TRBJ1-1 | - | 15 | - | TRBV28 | TGTGCCAGCAGCCCAGGTTGGGGGTGGACCACTGAAGCTTTCTTT | CASSPGWGWTTEAFF
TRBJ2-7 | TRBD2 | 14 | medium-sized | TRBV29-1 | TGCAGCGTTGACCTTGCTAGCGGGAGTGGCGAGCAGTACTTC | CSVDLASGSGEQYF
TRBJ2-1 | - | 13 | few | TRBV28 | TGTGCCAGCAGGTATAGCTCCTACAATGAGCAGTTCTTC | CASRYSSYNEQFF
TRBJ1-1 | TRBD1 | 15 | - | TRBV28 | TGTGCCAGCAGTTTAGGGACAGGGGGCCCCACTGAAGCTTTCTTT | CASSLGTGGPTEAFF
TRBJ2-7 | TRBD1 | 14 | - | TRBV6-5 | TGTGCCAGCAGTCTTTACAGGGGACAGTACGAGCAGTACTTC | CASSLYRGQYEQYF
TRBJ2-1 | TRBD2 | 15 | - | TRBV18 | TGTGCCAGCTCAGACCGGGACTATGCCTACAATGAGCAGTTCTTC | CASSDRDYAYNEQFF
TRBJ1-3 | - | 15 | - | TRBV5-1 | TGCGCCAGCAGCGAACACAGTCTCTCTGGAAACACCATATATTTT | CASSEHSLSGNTIYF
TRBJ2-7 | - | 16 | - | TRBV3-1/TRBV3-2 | TGTGCCAGCAGCCAAGACCCGGGACAATTGACCGGCGAGCAGTACTTC | CASSQDPGQLTGEQYF
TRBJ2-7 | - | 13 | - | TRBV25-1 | TGTGCCACCACCCAGGGGGGGATATACGAGCAGTACTTC | CATTQGGIYEQYF
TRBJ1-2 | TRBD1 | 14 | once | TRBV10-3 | TGTGCCATCAGTGACTGGGAGGGGGCCGGTGGCTACACCTTC | CAISDWEGAGGYTF
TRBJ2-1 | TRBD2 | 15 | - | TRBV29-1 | TGCAGCGCCCGTGAGGGAGGGGCGATCTACAATGAGCAGTTCTTC | CSAREGGAIYNEQFF
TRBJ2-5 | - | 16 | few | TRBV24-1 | TGTGCCACCAGTGATAATGGGGACATGCATCAAGAGACCCAGTACTTC | CATSDNGDMHQETQYF
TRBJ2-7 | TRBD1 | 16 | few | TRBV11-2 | TGTGCCAGCAGCTTAGATCCTGGGGGACAGGGGTACGAGCAGTACTTC | CASSLDPGGQGYEQYF
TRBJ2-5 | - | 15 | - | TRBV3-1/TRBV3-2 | TGTGCCAGCAGCCAAGTGGGGGTCCCGGGGGAGACCCAGTACTTC | CASSQVGVPGETQYF
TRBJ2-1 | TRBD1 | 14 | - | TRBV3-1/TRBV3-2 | TGTGCCAGCAGCGCTGGACAGGGAGTTGCTGAGCAGTTCTTC | CASSAGQGVAEQFF
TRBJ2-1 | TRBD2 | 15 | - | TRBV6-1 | TGTGCCAGCAGTGACCCGACTAGCGGGTCGTATGAGCAGTTCTTC | CASSDPTSGSYEQFF
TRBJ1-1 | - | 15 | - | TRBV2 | TGTGCCAGCAGTGAAGCGCCGGCCGGTCCCTATGAAGCTTTCTTT | CASSEAPAGPYEAFF
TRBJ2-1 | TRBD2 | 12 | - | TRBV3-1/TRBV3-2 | TGTGCCAGCAGCCGGGGAGGGGATGAGCAGTTCTTC | CASSRGGDEQFF
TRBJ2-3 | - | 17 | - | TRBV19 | TGTGCCAGTAGCCCGATAGGTTTAGCGGCCAGCACAGATACGCAGTATTTT | CASSPIGLAASTDTQYF
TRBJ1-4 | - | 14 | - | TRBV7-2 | TGTGCCAGCAGCCCTGGGATTGGGCGGGAAAAACTGTTTTTT | CASSPGIGREKLFF
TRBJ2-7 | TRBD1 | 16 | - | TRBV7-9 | TGTGCCAGCAGCCTAGGACAGGGCCCTTCGGCCTACGAGCAGTACTTC | CASSLGQGPSAYEQYF
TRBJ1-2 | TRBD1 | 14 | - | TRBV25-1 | TGTGCCAGCAGTGAAGGACAGGGTTCGAGTGGCTACACCTTC | CASSEGQGSSGYTF
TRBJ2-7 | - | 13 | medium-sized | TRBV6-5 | TGTGCCAGCTCCATAGGGGCCGGCTACGAGCAGTACTTC | CASSIGAGYEQYF
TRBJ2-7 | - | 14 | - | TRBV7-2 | TGTGCCAGCAGCTCAGAGGCCTCTTCGGGCGAGCAGTACTTC | CASSSEASSGEQYF
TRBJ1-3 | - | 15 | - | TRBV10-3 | TGTGCCATCAGTGAGTCGATTAGCGCTTTTAACACCATATATTTT | CAISESISAFNTIYF
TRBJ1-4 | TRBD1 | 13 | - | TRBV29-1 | TGCAGCGTCTCTCAGGGGGGCGGGGAAAAACTGTTTTTT | CSVSQGGGEKLFF